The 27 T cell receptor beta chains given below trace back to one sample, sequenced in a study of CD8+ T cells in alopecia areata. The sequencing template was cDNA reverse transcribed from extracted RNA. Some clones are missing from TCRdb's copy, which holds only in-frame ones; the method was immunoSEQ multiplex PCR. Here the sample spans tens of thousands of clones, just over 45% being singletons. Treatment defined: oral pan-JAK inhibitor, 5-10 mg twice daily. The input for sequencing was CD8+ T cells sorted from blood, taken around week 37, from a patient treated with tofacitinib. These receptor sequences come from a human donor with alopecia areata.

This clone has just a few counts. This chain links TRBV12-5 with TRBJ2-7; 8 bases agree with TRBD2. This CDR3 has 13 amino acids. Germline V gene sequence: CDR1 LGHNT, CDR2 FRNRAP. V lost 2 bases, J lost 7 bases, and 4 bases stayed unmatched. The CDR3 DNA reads TGTGCTAGTGGTTTGACCCCGGGGGGGGAGCAGTACTTC. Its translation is CASGLTPGGEQYF.

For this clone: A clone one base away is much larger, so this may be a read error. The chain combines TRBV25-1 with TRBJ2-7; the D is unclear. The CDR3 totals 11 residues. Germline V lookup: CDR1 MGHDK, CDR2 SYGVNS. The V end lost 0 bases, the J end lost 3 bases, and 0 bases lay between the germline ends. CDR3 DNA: TGTGCCAGCAGTGAATACTACGAGCAGTACTTC. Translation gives CASSEYYEQYF.

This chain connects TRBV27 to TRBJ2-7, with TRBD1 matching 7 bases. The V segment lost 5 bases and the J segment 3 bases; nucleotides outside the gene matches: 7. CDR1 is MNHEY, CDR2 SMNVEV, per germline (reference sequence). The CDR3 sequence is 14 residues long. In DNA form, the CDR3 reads TGTGCCAGCAGTACAGGGTCAGGGGGCTACGAGCAGTACTTC. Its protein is CASSTGSGGYEQYF.

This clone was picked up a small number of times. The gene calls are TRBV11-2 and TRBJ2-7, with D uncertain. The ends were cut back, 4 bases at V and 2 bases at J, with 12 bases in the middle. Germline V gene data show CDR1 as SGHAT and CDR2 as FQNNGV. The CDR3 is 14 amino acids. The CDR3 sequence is CASSWGREPYEQYF. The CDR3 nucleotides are TGTGCCAGCAGCTGGGGTAGGGAACCCTACGAGCAGTACTTC.

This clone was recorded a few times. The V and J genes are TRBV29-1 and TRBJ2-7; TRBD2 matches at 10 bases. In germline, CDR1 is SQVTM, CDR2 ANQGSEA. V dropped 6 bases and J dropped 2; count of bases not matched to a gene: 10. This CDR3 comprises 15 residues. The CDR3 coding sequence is TGCAGCGTGAGAAATAGCGGGAGGCCCACCTACGAGCAGTACTTC. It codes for CSVRNSGRPTYEQYF.

The CDR3 here is CASSLAASYEQYF. CDR3 DNA: TGTGCCAGCAGCTTAGCCGCATCCTACGAGCAGTACTTC. The V gene is TRBV11-1, the J gene TRBJ2-7; D gene ambiguous. The CDR3 contains 13 residues. Germline-derived CDR1 and CDR2 are SGHAT and FQDESV (reference sequence). Trimming cost V 0 bases and J 1 base, with 4 bases left between them.

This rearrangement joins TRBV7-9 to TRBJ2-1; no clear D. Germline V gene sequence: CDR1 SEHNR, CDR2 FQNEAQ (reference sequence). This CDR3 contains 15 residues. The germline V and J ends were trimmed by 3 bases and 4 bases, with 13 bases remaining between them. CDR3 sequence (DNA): TGTGCCAGCAGCTTGACTGACCAACTTTACAATGAGCAGTTCTTC. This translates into CASSLTDQLYNEQFF.

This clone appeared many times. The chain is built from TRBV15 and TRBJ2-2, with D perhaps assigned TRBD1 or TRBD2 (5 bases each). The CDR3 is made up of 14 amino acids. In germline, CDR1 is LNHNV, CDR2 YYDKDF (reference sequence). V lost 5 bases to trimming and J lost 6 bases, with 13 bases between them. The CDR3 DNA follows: TGTGCCACCAGCGGGGGTGGTGGGTCCGGGGAGCTGTTTTTT. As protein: CATSGGGGSGELFF.

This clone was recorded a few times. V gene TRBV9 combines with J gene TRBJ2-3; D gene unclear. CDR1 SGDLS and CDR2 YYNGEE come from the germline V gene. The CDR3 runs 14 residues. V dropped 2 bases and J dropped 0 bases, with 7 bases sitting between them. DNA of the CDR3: TGTGCCAGCAGCGTGGAATCTAGCACAGATACGCAGTATTTT. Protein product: CASSVESSTDTQYF.

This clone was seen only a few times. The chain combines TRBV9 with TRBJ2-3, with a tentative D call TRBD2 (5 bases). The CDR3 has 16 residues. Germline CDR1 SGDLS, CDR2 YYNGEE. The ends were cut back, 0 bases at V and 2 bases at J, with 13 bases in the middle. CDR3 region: CASSVGGGGLTDTQYF. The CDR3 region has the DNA TGTGCCAGCAGCGTAGGAGGAGGCGGCCTCACAGATACGCAGTATTTT.

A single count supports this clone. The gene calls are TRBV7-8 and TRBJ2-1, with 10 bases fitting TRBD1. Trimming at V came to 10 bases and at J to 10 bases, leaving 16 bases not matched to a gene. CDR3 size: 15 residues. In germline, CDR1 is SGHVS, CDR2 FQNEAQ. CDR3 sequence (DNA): TGTGCCACCGGGGGAGGGGACAGGGGCCAATGGGAGCAGTTCTTC. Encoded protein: CATGGGDRGQWEQFF.

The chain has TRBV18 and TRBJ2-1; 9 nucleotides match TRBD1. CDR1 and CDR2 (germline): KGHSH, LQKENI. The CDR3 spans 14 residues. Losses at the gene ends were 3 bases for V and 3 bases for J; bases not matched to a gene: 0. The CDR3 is CASSPDRGYNEQFF. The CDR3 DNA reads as TGTGCCAGCTCACCGGACAGGGGCTACAATGAGCAGTTCTTC. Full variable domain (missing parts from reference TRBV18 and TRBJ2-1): NAGVMQNPRHLVRRRGQEARLRCSPMKGHSHVYWYRQLPEEGLKFMVYLQKENIIDESGMPKERFSAEFPKEGPSILRIQQVVRGDSAAYFCASSPDRGYNEQFFGPGTRLTVL.

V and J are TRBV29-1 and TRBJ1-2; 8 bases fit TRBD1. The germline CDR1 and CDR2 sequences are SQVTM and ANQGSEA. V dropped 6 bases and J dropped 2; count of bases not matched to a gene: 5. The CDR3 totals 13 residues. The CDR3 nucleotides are TGCAGCGTCCGGGGACAGGCAAACTATGGCTACACCTTC. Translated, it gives CSVRGQANYGYTF.

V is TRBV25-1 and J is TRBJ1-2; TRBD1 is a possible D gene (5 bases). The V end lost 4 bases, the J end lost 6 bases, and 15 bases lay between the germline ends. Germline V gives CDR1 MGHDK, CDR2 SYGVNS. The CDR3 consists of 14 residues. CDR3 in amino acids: CASSVGGGADGYTF. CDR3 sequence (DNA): TGTGCCAGCAGTGTAGGCGGAGGGGCAGATGGCTACACCTTC.

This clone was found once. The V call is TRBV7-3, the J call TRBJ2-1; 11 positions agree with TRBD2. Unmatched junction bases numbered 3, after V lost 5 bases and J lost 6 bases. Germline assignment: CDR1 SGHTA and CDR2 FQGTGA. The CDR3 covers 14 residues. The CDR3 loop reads CASSHSGRVNEQFF. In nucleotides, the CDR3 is TGTGCCAGCAGCCATAGCGGGAGGGTCAATGAGCAGTTCTTC.

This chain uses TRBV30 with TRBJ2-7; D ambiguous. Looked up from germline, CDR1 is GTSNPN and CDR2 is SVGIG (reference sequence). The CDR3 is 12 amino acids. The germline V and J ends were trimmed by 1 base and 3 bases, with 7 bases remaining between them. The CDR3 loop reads CAWSDGFYEQYF. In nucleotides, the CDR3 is TGTGCCTGGAGTGATGGTTTCTACGAGCAGTACTTC.

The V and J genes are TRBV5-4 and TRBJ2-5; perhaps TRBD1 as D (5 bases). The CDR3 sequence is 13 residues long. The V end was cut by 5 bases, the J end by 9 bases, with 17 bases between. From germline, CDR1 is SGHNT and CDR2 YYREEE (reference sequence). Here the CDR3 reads CASRQRTGDAQYF. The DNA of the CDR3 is TGTGCCAGCAGGCAAAGAACAGGTGATGCCCAGTACTTC.

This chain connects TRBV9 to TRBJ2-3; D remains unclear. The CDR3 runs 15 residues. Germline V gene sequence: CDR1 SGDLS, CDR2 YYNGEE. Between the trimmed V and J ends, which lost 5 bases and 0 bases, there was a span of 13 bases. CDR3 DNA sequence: TGTGCCAGCAGACCCACGGGCAGTAGCACAGATACGCAGTATTTT. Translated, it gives CASRPTGSSTDTQYF.

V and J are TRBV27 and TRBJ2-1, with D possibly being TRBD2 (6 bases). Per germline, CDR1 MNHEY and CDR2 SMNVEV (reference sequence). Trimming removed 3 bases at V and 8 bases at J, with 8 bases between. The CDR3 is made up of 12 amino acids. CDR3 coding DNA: TGTGCCAGCAGTTTCGGGGGAGATGAGCAGTTCTTC. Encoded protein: CASSFGGDEQFF.

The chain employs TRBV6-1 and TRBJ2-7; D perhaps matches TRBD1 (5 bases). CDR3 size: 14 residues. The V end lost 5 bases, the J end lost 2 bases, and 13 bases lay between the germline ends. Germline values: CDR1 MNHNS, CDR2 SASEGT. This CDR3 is CASSQTVETYEQYF. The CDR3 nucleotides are TGTGCCAGCAGTCAGACAGTCGAAACCTACGAGCAGTACTTC.

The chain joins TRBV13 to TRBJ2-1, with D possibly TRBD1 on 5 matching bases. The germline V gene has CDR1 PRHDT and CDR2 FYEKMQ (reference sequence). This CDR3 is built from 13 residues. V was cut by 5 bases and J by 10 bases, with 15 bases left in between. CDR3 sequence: CASSTLSDTEQFF. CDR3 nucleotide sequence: TGTGCCAGCAGCACTCTCTCGGACACAGAGCAGTTCTTC.

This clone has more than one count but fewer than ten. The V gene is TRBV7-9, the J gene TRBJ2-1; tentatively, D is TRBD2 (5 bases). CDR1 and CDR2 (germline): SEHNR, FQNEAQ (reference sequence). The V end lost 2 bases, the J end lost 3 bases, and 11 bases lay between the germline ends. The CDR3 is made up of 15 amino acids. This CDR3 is CASSLIASLYNEQFF. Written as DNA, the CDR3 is TGTGCCAGCAGCTTAATCGCTAGCCTCTACAATGAGCAGTTCTTC.

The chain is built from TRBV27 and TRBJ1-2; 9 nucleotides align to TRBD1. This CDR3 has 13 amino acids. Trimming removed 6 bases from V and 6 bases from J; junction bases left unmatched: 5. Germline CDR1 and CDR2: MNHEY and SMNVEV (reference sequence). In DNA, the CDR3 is TGTGCCAGCAGCCGGGACAGGGTTAATGGCTACACCTTC. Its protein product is CASSRDRVNGYTF.

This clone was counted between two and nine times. CDR3 in DNA: TGTGCCAGCAGCAAAGAAGGGCCCCAGGGGGGGACAGATACGCAGTATTTT. The encoded protein is CASSKEGPQGGTDTQYF. V usage is TRBV9 and J usage is TRBJ2-3; either TRBD1 or TRBD2 may fit D (7 bases each). This CDR3 contains 17 residues. Per the germline V gene, CDR1 is SGDLS and CDR2 is YYNGEE. Trimming pared 4 bases from V and 3 bases from J, leaving 21 bases between.

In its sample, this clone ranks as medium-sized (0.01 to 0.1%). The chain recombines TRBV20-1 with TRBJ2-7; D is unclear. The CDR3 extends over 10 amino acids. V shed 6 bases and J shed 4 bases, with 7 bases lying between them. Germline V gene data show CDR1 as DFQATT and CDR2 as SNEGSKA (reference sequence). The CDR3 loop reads CSAQQYEQYF. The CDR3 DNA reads TGCAGTGCCCAACAGTACGAGCAGTACTTC.

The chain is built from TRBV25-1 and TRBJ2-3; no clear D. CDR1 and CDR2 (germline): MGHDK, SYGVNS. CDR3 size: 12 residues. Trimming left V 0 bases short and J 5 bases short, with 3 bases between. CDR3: CASSEYRDTQYF. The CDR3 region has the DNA TGTGCCAGCAGTGAATATAGAGATACGCAGTATTTT. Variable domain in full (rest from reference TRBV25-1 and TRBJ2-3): EADIYQTPRYLVIGTGKKITLECSQTMGHDKMYWYQQDPGMELHLIHYSYGVNSTEKGDLSSESTVSRIRTEHFPLTLESARPSHTSQYLCASSEYRDTQYFGPGTRLTVL.

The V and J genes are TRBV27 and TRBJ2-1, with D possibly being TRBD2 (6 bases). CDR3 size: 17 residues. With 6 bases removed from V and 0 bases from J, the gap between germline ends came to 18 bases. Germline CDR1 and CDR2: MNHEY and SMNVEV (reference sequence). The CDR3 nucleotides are TGTGCCAGCAGCGTGCTATCTAGCGCAATCTCCTACAATGAGCAGTTCTTC. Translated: CASSVLSSAISYNEQFF.